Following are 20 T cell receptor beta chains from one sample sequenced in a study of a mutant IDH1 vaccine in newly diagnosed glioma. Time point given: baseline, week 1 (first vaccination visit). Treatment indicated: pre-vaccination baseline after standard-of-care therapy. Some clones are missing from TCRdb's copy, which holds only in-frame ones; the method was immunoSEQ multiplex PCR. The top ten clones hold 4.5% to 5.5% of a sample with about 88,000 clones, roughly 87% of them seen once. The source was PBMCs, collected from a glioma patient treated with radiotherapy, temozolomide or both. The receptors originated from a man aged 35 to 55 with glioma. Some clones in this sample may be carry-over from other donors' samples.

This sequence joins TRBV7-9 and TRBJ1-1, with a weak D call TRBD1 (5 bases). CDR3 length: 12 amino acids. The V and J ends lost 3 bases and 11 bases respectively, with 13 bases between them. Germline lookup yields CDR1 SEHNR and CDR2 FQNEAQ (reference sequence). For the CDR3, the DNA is TGTGCCAGCAGCTTTGACCCGGGACGGGCTTTCTTT. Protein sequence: CASSFDPGRAFF.

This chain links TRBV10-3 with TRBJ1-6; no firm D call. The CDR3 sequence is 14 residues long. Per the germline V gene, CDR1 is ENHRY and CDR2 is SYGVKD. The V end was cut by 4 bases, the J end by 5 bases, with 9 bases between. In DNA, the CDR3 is TGTGCCATCAGTGGGCAGACTAATAATTCACCCCTCCACTTT. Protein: CAISGQTNNSPLHF.

CDR3 sequence: CASSRDSSRTDTQYF. DNA of the CDR3: TGCGCCAGCAGCCGGGACTCGAGTCGCACAGATACGCAGTATTTT. The chain is built from TRBV10-1 and TRBJ2-3; D might be TRBD2 (6 bases). The CDR3 runs 15 residues. V lost 6 bases and J lost 1, with 14 bases in between. CDR1 WNHNN and CDR2 SYGVQD come from the germline V gene (reference sequence).

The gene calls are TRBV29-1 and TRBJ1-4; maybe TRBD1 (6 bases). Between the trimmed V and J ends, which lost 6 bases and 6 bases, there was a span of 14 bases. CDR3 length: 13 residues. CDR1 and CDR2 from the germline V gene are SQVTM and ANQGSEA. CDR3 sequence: CSVWTDYDEKLFF. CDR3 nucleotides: TGCAGCGTCTGGACAGACTATGATGAAAAACTGTTTTTT.

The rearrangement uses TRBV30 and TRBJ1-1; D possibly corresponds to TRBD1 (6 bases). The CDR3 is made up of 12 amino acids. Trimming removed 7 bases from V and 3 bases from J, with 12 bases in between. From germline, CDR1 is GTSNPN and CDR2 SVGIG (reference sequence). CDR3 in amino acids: CAFRTADTEAFF. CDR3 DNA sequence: TGTGCCTTTCGGACAGCCGACACTGAAGCTTTCTTT.

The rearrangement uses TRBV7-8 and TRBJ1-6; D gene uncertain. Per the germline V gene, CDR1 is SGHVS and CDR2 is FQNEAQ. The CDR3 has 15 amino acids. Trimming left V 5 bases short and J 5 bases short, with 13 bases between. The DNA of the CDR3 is TGTGCCAGCAGCCCCCCTGGCAGCCATAATTCACCCCTCCACTTT. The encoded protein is CASSPPGSHNSPLHF.

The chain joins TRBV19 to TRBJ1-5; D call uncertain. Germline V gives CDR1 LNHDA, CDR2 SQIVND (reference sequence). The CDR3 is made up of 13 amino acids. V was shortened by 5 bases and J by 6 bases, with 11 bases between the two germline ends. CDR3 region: CASSLLLSQPQHF. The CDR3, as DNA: TGTGCCAGTAGTCTCCTGTTGAGTCAGCCCCAGCATTTT.

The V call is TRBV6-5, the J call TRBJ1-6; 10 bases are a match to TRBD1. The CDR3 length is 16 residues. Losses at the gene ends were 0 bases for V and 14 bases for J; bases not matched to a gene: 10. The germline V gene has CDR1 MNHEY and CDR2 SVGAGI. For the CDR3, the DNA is TGTGCCAGCAGTTACTCTCGGACAGGGGGTCTCACGGCCCTCCACTTT. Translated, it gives CASSYSRTGGLTALHF.

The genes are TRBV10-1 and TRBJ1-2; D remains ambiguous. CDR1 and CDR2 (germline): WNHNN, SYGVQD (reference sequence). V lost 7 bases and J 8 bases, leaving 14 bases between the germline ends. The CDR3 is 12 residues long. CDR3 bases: TGCGCCAGCACCCGGAGGGTCGGCGGCTACACCTTC. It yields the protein CASTRRVGGYTF.

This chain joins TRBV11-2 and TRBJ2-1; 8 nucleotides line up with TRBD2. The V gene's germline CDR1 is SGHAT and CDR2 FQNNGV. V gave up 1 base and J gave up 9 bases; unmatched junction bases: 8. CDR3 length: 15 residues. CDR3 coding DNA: TGTGCCAGCAGCTTAGCGTCCGGGGGGGCCATTGAGCAGTTCTTC. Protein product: CASSLASGGAIEQFF.

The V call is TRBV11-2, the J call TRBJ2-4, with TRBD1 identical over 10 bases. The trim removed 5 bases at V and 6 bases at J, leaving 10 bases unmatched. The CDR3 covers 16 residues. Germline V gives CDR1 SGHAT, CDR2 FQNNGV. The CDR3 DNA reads TGTGCCAGCAGCCTGACGAGGACAGGGGGGAGAAACATTCAGTACTTC. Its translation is CASSLTRTGGRNIQYF. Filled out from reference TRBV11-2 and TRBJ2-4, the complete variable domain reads EAGVAQSPRYKIIEKRQSVAFWCNPISGHATLYWYQQILGQGPKLLIQFQNNGVVDDSQLPKDRFSAERLKGVDSTLKIQPAKLEDSAVYLCASSLTRTGGRNIQYFGAGTRLSVL.

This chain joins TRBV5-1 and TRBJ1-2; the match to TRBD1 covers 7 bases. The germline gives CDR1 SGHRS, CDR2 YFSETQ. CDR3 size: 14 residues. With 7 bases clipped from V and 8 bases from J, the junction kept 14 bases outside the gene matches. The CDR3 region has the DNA TGCGCCAGCTCCCGGGACAGTTTGCTTGAGGGCTACACCTTC. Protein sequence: CASSRDSLLEGYTF.

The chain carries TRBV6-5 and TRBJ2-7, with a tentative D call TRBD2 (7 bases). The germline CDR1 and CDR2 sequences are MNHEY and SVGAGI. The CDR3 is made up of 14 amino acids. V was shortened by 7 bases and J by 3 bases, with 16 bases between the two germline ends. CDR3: CASTPGGHHYEQYF. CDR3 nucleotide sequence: TGTGCCAGCACCCCGGGGGGACACCACTACGAGCAGTACTTC.

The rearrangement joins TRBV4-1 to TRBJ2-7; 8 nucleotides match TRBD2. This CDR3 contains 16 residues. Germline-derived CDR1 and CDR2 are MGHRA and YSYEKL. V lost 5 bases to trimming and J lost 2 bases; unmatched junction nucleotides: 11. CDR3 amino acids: CASSEGIAGRTYEQYF. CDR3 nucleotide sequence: TGCGCCAGCAGCGAGGGGATAGCGGGGCGCACCTACGAGCAGTACTTC.

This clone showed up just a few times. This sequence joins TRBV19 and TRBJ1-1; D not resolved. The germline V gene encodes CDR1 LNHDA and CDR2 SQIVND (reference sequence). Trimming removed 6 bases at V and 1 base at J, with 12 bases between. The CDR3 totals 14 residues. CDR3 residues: CASSQNSANTEAFF. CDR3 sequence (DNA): TGTGCCAGTAGCCAAAACTCAGCGAACACTGAAGCTTTCTTT.

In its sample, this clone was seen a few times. CDR3 in amino acids: CASSEGTEPYEQYF. CDR3 in DNA: TGTGCCAGCAGTGAGGGGACAGAACCCTACGAGCAGTACTTC. V usage is TRBV6-1 and J usage is TRBJ2-7; 7 bases map to TRBD1. The CDR3 length is 14 residues. Per germline, CDR1 MNHNS and CDR2 SASEGT. The ends lost 3 bases at V and 2 bases at J; junction bases unmatched: 4.

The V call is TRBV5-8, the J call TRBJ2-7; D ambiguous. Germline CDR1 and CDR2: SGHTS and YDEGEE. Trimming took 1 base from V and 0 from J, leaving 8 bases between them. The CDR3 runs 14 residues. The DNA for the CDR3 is TGTGCCAGCAGCTTGACTCCCAGCTCCTACGAGCAGTACTTC. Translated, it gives CASSLTPSSYEQYF.

The CDR3 reads CSVLLSTVVSYNEQFF. DNA of the CDR3: TGCAGCGTTTTATTGTCAACTGTCGTGTCCTACAATGAGCAGTTCTTC. The V gene is TRBV29-1, the J gene TRBJ2-1; D call uncertain. V lost 5 bases to trimming and J lost 1 base, with 18 bases between them. From germline, CDR1 is SQVTM and CDR2 ANQGSEA. CDR3 size: 16 residues.

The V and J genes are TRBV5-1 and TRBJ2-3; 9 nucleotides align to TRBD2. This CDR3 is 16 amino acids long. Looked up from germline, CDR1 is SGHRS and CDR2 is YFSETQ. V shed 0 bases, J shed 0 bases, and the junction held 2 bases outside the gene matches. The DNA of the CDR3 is TGCGCCAGCAGCTTGGTAGCGGGGGTTAGCACAGATACGCAGTATTTT. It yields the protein CASSLVAGVSTDTQYF.

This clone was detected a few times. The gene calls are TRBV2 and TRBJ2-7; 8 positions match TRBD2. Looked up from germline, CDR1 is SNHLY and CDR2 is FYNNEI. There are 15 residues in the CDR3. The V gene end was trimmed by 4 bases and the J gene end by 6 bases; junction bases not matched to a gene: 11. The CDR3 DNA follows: TGTGCCAGCAGTGTGTTACTAGCGGCCGGAGGCGAGCAGTACTTC. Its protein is CASSVLLAAGGEQYF.